Listed below are T cell receptor beta chains from one sample, sequenced in a study of monozygotic twins with inflammatory bowel disease. Each CDR3 protein gets one entry in TCRdb, which reprocessed the 5' RACE reads and gives no DNA. The repertoire table contains some 400,000 distinct CDR3 sequences. The source material was blood. The receptor set was obtained from a human donor with ulcerative colitis or Crohn's disease, or a healthy co-twin of an affected twin (not recorded which). Both conserved end residues are part of each CDR3.

V gene,J gene,CDR3 protein
TRBV12-3/TRBV12-4,TRBJ1-5,CASSFGSVGNQPQHF
TRBV25-1,TRBJ1-1,CASSSGQRNTEAFF
TRBV7-2,TRBJ2-5,CASSLGGTETQYF
TRBV7-2,TRBJ2-1,CASSLARVNEQFF
TRBV19,TRBJ2-1,CASSIDTFNEQFF
TRBV18,TRBJ1-1,CASSQETVRVGTEAFF
TRBV7-2,TRBJ1-2,CASSLAWGTGGYTF
TRBV5-1,TRBJ2-5,CASSYGQGGQKETQYF
TRBV29-1,TRBJ2-3,CSVEDPTRTDTQYF
TRBV5-6,TRBJ1-5,CASSAAGSGNQPQHF
TRBV5-1,TRBJ1-1,CASSLMLNTEAFF
TRBV7-2,TRBJ1-1,CASSLGSVNTEAFF
TRBV6-5,TRBJ2-1,CASSSIGQEQFF
TRBV29-1,TRBJ2-7,CSVEGESYEQYF
TRBV7-9,TRBJ2-3,CASSHQAGLTDTQYF
TRBV5-1,TRBJ2-1,CASCQRERGEQFF
TRBV6-1,TRBJ1-3,CASREGLSGNTIYF
TRBV11-2,TRBJ2-4,CASSFPTVNIQYF
TRBV7-3,TRBJ2-1,CASSLTRGDYNEQFF
TRBV5-4,TRBJ2-5,CASSPGLAGDQETQYF
TRBV6-5,TRBJ2-3,CASTLRDTQYF
TRBV4-2,TRBJ2-7,CASSQAVTSYEQYF
TRBV7-8,TRBJ1-2,CASSLADRNYGYTF
TRBV4-1,TRBJ1-4,CASSQVGDRGEKLFF
TRBV28,TRBJ2-7,CASSTPGSAEQYF
TRBV7-6,TRBJ2-7,CASSPMMGLASSSYEQYF
TRBV5-1,TRBJ1-1,CASRTGGGGTEAFF
TRBV6-1,TRBJ2-1,CASRNPDRGLYNEQFF
TRBV7-9,TRBJ2-1,CASSLSAGLAVYNEQFF
TRBV7-9,TRBJ2-5,CASSLAGGSVETQYF
TRBV5-1,TRBJ2-1,CASSLGGPYNEQFF
TRBV12-3/TRBV12-4,TRBJ1-1,CASSSARQGNTEAFF
TRBV7-2,TRBJ1-4,CASSLGLGREKLFF
TRBV7-9,TRBJ1-6,CASSLAKTGVTPLHF
TRBV10-3,TRBJ1-1,CAISESVAAEAFF
TRBV20-1,TRBJ2-7,CSARPLYEQYF
TRBV7-2,TRBJ2-7,CASSLGGGPVYEQYF
TRBV5-1,TRBJ2-7,CASSAGMTGEGYEQYF
TRBV6-1,TRBJ2-3,CASSELAALTQYF
TRBV7-2,TRBJ2-1,CASSLAAGSYNEQFF
TRBV29-1,TRBJ2-5,CSAGLGLVSGTQYF
TRBV20-1,TRBJ1-5,CSASQGRGSQPQHF